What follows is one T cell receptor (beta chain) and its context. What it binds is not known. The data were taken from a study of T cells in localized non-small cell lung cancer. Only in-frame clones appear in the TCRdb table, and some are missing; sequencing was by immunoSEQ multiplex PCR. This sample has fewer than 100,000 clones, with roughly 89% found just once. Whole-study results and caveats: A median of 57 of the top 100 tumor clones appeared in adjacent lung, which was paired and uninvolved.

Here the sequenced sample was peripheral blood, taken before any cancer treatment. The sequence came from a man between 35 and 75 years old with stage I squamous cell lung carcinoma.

CDR3 in amino acids: CATRDRARQETQYF. The CDR3 bases are TGTGCCACCCGGGACAGGGCTCGCCAAGAGACCCAGTACTTC. This chain links TRBV19 with TRBJ2-5; 9 bases line up with TRBD1. J was trimmed by 1 base and V by 10 bases; bases with no gene match: 7. The V gene's germline CDR1 is LNHDA and CDR2 SQIVND (reference sequence). CDR3 size: 14 residues.